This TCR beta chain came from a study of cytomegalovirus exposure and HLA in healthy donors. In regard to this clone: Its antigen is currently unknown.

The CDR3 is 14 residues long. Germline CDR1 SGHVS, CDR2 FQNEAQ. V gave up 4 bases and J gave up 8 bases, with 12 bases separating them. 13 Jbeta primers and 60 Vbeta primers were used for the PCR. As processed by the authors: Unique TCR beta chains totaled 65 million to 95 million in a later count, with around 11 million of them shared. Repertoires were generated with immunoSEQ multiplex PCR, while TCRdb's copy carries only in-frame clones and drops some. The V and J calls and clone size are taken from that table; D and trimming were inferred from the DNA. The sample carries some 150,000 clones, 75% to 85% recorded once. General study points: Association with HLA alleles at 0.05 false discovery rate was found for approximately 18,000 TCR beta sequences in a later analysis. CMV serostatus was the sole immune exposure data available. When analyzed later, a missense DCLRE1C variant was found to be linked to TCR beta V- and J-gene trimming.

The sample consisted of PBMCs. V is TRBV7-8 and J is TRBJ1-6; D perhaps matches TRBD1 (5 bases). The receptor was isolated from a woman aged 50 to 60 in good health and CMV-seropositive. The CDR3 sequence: CASSSAKQDSPLHF. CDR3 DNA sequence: TGTGCCAGCAGCTCAGCCAAACAGGATTCACCCCTCCACTTT.